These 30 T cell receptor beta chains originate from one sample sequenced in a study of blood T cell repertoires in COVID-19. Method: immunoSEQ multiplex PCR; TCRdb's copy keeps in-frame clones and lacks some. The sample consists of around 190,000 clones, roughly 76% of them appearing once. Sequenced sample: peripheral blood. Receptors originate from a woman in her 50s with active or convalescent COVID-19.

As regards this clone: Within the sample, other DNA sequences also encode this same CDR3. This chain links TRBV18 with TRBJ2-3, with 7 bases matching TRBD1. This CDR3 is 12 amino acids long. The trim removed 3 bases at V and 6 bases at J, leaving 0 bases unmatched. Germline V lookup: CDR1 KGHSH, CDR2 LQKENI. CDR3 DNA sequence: TGTGCCAGCTCACCGACAGGGGATACGCAGTATTTT. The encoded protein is CASSPTGDTQYF.

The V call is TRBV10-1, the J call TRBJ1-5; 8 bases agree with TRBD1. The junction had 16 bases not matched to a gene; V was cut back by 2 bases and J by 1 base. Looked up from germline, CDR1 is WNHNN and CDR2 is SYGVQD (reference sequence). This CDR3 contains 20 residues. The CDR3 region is CASSEGFGQGASGSNQPQHF. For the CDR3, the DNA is TGCGCCAGCAGTGAGGGGTTCGGGCAGGGGGCGAGTGGGAGCAATCAGCCCCAGCATTTT.

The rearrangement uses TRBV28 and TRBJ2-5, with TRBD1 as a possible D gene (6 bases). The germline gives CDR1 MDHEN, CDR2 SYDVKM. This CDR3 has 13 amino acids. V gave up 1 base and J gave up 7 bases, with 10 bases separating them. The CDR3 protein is CASSLLGAGTQYF. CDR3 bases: TGTGCCAGCAGTTTATTGGGGGCGGGGACCCAGTACTTC.

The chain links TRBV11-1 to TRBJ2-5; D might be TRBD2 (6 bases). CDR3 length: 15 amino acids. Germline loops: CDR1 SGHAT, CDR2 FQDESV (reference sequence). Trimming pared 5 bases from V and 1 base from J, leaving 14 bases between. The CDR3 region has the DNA TGTGCCAGCAGCCCGAACTCGGGGGTCCAAGAGACCCAGTACTTC. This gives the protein CASSPNSGVQETQYF.

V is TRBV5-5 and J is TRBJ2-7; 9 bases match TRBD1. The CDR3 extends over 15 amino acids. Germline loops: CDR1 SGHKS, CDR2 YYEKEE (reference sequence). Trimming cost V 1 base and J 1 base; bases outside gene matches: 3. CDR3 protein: CASSLTGGLSYEQYF. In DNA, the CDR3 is TGTGCCAGCAGCTTGACAGGGGGCTTATCCTACGAGCAGTACTTC.

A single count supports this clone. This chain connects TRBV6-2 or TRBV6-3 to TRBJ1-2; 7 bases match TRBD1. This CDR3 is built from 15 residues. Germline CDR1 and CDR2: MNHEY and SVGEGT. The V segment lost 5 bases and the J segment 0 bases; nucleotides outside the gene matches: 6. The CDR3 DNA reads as TGTGCCAGCAGTCTACAGGGGCCCACTAACTATGGCTACACCTTC. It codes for CASSLQGPTNYGYTF.

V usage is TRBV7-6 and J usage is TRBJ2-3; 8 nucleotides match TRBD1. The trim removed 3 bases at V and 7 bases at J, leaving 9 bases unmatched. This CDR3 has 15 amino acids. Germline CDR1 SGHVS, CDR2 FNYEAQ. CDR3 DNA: TGTGCCAGCAGCTTTAAGAGGGGGACAGGTCATACGCAGTATTTT. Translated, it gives CASSFKRGTGHTQYF.

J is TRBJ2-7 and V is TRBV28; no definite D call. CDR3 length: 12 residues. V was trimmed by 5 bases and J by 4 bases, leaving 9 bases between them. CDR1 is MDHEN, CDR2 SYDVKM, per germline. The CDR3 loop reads CASSGQLYEQYF. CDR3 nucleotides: TGTGCCAGCAGTGGTCAGTTATACGAGCAGTACTTC. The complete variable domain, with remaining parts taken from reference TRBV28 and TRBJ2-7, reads DVKVTQSSRYLVKRTGEKVFLECVQDMDHENMFWYRQDPGLGLRLIYFSYDVKMKEKGDIPEGYSVSREKKERFSLILESASTNQTSMYLCASSGQLYEQYFGPGTRLTVT.

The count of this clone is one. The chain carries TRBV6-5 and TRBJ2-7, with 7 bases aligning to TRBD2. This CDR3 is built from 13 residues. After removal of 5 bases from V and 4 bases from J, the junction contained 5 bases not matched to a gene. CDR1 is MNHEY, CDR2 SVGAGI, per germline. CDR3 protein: CASSRDYQYEQYF. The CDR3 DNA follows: TGTGCCAGCAGTCGGGACTACCAATACGAGCAGTACTTC.

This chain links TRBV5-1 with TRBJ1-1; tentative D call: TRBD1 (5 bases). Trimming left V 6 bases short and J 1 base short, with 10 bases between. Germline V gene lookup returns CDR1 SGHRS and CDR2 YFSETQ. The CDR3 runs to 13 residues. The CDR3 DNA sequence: TGCGCCAGCACCTGGGGCGGGAACACTGAAGCTTTCTTT. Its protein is CASTWGGNTEAFF.

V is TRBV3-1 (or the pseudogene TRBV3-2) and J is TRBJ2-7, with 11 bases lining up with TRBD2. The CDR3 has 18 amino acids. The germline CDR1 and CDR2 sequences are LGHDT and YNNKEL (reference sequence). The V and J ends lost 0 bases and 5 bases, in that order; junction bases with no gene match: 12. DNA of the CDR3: TGTGCCAGCAGCCAAGATCTACTAGCGGGAGTTCAAAGGGACGAGCAGTACTTC. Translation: CASSQDLLAGVQRDEQYF.

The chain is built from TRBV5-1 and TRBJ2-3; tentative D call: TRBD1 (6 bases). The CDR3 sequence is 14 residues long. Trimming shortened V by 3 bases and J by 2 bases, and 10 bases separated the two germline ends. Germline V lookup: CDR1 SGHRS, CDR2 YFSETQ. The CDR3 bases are TGCGCCAGCAGCTCCGGACAGTACACAGATACGCAGTATTTT. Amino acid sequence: CASSSGQYTDTQYF.

The CDR3, as DNA: TGTGCCAGCAGCGGCCGGGACAGGGTCTACGAGCAGTACTTC. Translating gives CASSGRDRVYEQYF. V is TRBV5-4 and J is TRBJ2-7, with TRBD1 matching over 9 bases. J lost 3 bases, V lost 4 bases, and 5 bases had no gene match. The germline CDR1 and CDR2 sequences are SGHNT and YYREEE (reference sequence). The CDR3 contains 14 residues. The complete variable domain, with remaining parts taken from reference TRBV5-4 and TRBJ2-7, reads ETGVTQSPTHLIKTRGQQVTLRCSSQSGHNTVSWYQQALGQGPQFIFQYYREEENGRGNFPPRFSGLQFPNYSSELNVNALELDDSALYLCASSGRDRVYEQYFGPGTRLTVT.

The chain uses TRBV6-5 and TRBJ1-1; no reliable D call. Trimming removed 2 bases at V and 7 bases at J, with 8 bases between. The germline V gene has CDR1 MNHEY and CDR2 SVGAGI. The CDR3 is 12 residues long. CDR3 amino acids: CASSYQTLEAFF. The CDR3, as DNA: TGTGCCAGCAGTTACCAGACACTTGAAGCTTTCTTT.

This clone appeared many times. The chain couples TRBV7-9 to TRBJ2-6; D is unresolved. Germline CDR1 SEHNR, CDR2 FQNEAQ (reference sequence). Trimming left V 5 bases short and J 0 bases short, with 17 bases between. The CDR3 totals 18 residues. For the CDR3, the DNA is TGTGCCAGCAGCCCGGGTTTCGGAGAGTCCTCTGGGGCCAACGTCCTGACTTTC. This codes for CASSPGFGESSGANVLTF.

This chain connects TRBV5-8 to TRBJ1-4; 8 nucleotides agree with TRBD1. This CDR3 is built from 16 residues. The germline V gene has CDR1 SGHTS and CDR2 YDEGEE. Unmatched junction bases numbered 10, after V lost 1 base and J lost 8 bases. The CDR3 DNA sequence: TGTGCCAGCAGCTTGAGCAGGGGGCAGGAAGGAGAAAAACTGTTTTTT. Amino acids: CASSLSRGQEGEKLFF.

CDR3 sequence reads: CASSSRAGQMNTEAFF. The CDR3, as DNA: TGTGCCAGCAGCTCCAGGGCGGGACAGATGAACACTGAAGCTTTCTTT. The rearrangement links TRBV13 to TRBJ1-1; 7 bases match TRBD1. Germline V gene sequence: CDR1 PRHDT, CDR2 FYEKMQ (reference sequence). The CDR3 covers 16 residues. The V gene end was trimmed by 4 bases and the J gene end by 0 bases; junction bases not matched to a gene: 8.

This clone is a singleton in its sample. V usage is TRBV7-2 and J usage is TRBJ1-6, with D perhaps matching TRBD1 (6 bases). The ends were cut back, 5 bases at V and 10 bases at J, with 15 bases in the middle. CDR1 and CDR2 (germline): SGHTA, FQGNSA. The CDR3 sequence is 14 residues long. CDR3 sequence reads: CASSPVGARSPLHF. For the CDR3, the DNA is TGTGCCAGCAGCCCCGTGGGGGCCCGATCACCCCTCCACTTT.

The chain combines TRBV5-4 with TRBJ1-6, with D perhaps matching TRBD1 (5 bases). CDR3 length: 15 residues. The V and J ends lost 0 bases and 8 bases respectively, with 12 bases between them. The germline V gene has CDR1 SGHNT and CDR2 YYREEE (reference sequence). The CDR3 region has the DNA TGTGCCAGCAGCTTGGCAAGGGGTTCTGATTCACCCCTCCACTTT. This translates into CASSLARGSDSPLHF.

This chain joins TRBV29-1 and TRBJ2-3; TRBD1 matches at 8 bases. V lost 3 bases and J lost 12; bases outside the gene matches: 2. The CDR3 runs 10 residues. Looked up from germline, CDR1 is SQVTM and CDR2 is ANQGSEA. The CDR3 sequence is CSVDGQGQYF. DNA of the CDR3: TGCAGCGTTGACGGACAGGGACAGTATTTT.

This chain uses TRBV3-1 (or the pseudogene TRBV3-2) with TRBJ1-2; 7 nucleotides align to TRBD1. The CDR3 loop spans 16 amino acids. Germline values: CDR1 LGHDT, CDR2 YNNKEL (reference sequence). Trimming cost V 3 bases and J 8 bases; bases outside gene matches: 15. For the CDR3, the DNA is TGTGCCAGCAGCCACGCCAAGCCTACAGGGGCGGGGGGCTACACCTTC. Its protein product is CASSHAKPTGAGGYTF.

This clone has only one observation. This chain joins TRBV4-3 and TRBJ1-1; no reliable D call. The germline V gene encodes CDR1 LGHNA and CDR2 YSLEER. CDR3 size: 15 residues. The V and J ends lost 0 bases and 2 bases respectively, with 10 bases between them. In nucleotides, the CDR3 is TGCGCCAGCAGCCAAGAAGGGAGGGCTAACACTGAAGCTTTCTTT. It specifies CASSQEGRANTEAFF.

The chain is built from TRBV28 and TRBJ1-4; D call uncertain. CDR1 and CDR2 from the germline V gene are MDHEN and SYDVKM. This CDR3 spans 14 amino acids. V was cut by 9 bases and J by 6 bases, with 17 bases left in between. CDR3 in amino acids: CASGGRGSDEKLFF. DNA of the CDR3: TGTGCCAGTGGAGGGCGTGGGTCGGATGAAAAACTGTTTTTT.

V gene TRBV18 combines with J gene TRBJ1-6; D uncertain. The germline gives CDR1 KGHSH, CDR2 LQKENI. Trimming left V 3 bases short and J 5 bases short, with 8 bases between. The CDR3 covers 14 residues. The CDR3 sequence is CASSPASHNSPLHF. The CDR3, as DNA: TGTGCCAGCTCACCGGCTTCCCATAATTCACCCCTCCACTTT.

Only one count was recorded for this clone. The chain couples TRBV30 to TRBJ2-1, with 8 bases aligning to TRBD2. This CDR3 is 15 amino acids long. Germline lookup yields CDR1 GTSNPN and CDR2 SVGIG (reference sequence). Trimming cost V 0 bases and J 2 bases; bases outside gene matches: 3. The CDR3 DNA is TGTGCCTGGAGTGTATCAGCGGGGGCCTACAATGAGCAGTTCTTC. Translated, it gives CAWSVSAGAYNEQFF.

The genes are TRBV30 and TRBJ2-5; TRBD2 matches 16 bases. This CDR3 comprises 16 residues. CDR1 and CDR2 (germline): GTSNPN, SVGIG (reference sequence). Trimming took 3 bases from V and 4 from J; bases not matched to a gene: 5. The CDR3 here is CAWRPGLAGGLETQYF. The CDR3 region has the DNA TGTGCCTGGAGACCGGGACTAGCGGGGGGGCTAGAGACCCAGTACTTC.

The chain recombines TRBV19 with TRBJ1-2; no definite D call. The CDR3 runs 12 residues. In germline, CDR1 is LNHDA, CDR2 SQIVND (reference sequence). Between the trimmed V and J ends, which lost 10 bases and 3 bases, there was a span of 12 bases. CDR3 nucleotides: TGTGCCACCTGGCGGGAGGACTATGGCTACACCTTC. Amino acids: CATWREDYGYTF.

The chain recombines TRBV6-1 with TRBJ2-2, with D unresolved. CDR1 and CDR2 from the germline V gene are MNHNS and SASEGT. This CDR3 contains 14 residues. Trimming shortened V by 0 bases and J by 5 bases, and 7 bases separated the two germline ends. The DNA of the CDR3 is TGTGCCAGCAGTGAAGCGCTTCGGACCGGGGAGCTGTTTTTT. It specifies CASSEALRTGELFF.

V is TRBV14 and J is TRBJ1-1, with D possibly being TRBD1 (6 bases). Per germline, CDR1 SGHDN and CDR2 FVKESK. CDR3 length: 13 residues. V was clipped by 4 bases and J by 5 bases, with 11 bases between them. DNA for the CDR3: TGTGCCAGCAGCCGCCAGACAGGAACTGAAGCTTTCTTT. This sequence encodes CASSRQTGTEAFF. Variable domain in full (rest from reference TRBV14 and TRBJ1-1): EAGVTQFPSHSVIEKGQTVTLRCDPISGHDNLYWYRRVMGKEIKFLLHFVKESKQDESGMPNNRFLAERTGGTYSTLKVQPAELEDSGVYFCASSRQTGTEAFFGQGTRLTVV.

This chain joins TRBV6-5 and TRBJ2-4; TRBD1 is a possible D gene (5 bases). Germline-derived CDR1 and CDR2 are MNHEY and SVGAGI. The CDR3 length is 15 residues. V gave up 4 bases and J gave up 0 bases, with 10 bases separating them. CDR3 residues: CASSFTREAKNIQYF. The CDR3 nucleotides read TGTGCCAGCAGTTTTACCAGGGAAGCCAAAAACATTCAGTACTTC.